A single sample is the source of the 5 T cell receptor beta chains below, sequenced in a study of CD8+CD57+ T cells in acquired aplastic anemia. It was patients with CD8+CD57+ cell expansion by flow cytometry who were chosen for sequencing. Profiles of TCR beta VDJ and CDR3 were generated from a genomic DNA template. TCRdb re-called the reads with MiXCR, one entry per CDR3 protein. The table lists under 500,000 distinct CDR3 sequences, over 25% of them singletons. The material sequenced was sorted CD4+, CD8+, or CD8+CD57+ T cells (not recorded which) from PBMCs. These receptors came from a human donor with aplastic anemia.

With regard to this clonotype: A much larger clone lies one base from this, so it may be a read error. Here the CDR3 reads CASSAGLAGVYEQYF. In DNA, the CDR3 is TGTGCCAGCAGCGCGGGACTAGCGGGAGTCTACGAGCAGTACTTC. The V gene is TRBV9, the J gene TRBJ2-7; TRBD2 aligns across 14 bases. The CDR3 is 15 residues long. J gave up 3 bases and V 3 bases, and 2 bases lay outside the gene matches. Germline CDR1 is SGDLS and CDR2 is YYNGEE.

This clonotype was counted many times. The chain is built from TRBV19 and TRBJ2-5, with D possibly matching TRBD1 (5 bases). The CDR3 is 12 residues long. CDR1 is LNHDA and CDR2 is SQIVND in the germline V gene (reference sequence). The V gene lost 5 bases and the J gene lost 6 bases, with 10 bases spanning the gap. CDR3 nucleotide sequence: TGTGCCAGTAGTCGGCAGGGCCAGACCCAGTACTTC. It encodes CASSRQGQTQYF.

Many counts were recorded for this clonotype. The chain employs TRBV4-3 and TRBJ1-2, with D possibly TRBD1 on 5 matching bases. Germline CDR1 reads LGHNA; CDR2 reads YSLEER. V lost 0 bases, J lost 10 bases, and 15 bases lay in between. The length of the CDR3 is 14 residues. CDR3 DNA: TGCGCCAGCAGCCAAGAGGACAAGGCCGCTCCCTACACCTTC. Amino acid sequence: CASSQEDKAAPYTF.

This clonotype came up a few times. The chain is built from TRBV20-1 and TRBJ2-7; 7 bases fit TRBD2. Germline V gene lookup returns CDR1 DFQATT and CDR2 SNEGSKA (reference sequence). This CDR3 comprises 17 residues. The V gene end was trimmed by 0 bases and the J gene end by 3 bases; junction bases not matched to a gene: 14. The CDR3 loop reads CSARDPGSSGMRYEQYF. CDR3 DNA sequence: TGCAGTGCTAGAGATCCGGGGTCTAGCGGAATGCGCTACGAGCAGTACTTC.

This clonotype has ten or more counts. The genes are TRBV29-1 and TRBJ2-1; D may be TRBD2 (6 bases). The CDR3 loop spans 15 amino acids. Germline V gene sequence: CDR1 SQVTM, CDR2 ANQGSEA. The V end lost 7 bases, the J end lost 0 bases, and 16 bases lay between the germline ends. In DNA form, the CDR3 reads TGCAGCGCCGGCGGGACGGAGAGCTCCTACAATGAGCAGTTCTTC. Residues: CSAGGTESSYNEQFF.